This T cell receptor beta chain was identified in a study of a mutant IDH1 vaccine in newly diagnosed glioma. Study-level background: Vaccines were first given 4-6 weeks after radiotherapy alone, or with temozolomide cycles.

The time point: week 23, last vaccination. It was 300 ug of mutant IDH1 20-mer peptide that made up each vaccine dose, given with topical imiquimod. Some clones are missing from TCRdb's copy, which holds only in-frame ones; the method was immunoSEQ multiplex PCR. The sample lists 70,000 to 90,000 clones; roughly 85% were seen once. Comment on this clone: Its specificity is not known. One junction end disagrees with the germline gene, perhaps due to a read error.

The TCR sequence derives from a man younger than 45 with glioma. Some clones in this sample may be carry-over from other donors' samples. The sample consisted of PBMCs, taken from a glioma patient whose treatment included an IDH1 peptide vaccine.

CDR3 sequence: CASGYNGDSNQPQHF. The CDR3 DNA reads TGTGCCAGCGGTTACAACGGTGATAGCAATCAGCCCCAGCATTTT. V and J are TRBV6-5 and TRBJ1-5; D is unclear. The CDR3 has 15 amino acids. Germline V lookup: CDR1 MNHEY, CDR2 SVGAGI.